This is a list of T cell receptor beta chains from one sample in a study of CD8+ T cells in alopecia areata. Some clones are missing from TCRdb's copy, which holds only in-frame ones; the method was immunoSEQ multiplex PCR. The sample includes 110,000 or so clones, 55% to 70% of them seen just once. The sample comprised CD4+ T cells sorted from blood. The origin of the receptors is a human donor in good health. CDR3s include the opening cysteine and the closing phenylalanine or tryptophan. Fields, in order: J gene, clone size, D gene, V gene, CDR3 DNA, CDR3 protein. D genes are given only for firm matches. Clone size is stated in some rows and not others, as once, few, many or a class when expanded.

j_call: TRBJ2-7; clone_size: NA; d_call: NA; v_call: TRBV6-1; cdr3_nt: TGTGCCAGCAGTGATGGACTCTCCAACGAGCAGTACTTC; cdr3_aa: CASSDGLSNEQYF
j_call: TRBJ1-2; clone_size: NA; d_call: NA; v_call: TRBV30; cdr3_nt: TGTGCCTGGGGGCAGCGCTATGGCTACACCTTC; cdr3_aa: CAWGQRYGYTF
j_call: TRBJ1-1; clone_size: few; d_call: NA; v_call: TRBV5-1; cdr3_nt: TGCGCCAGCAGCTCTCGGACAGCGAACACTGAAGCTTTCTTT; cdr3_aa: CASSSRTANTEAFF
j_call: TRBJ1-2; clone_size: NA; d_call: NA; v_call: TRBV29-1; cdr3_nt: TGCAGCGTTGAAGACCCCTCGGGCAATGGCTACACCTTC; cdr3_aa: CSVEDPSGNGYTF
j_call: TRBJ2-3; clone_size: few; d_call: NA; v_call: TRBV13; cdr3_nt: TGTGCCACCCTACTTAGCACAGATACGCAGTATTTT; cdr3_aa: CATLLSTDTQYF
j_call: TRBJ2-7; clone_size: NA; d_call: NA; v_call: TRBV29-1; cdr3_nt: TGCAGCGCCACCGAAAGGCTCGGGGACGAGCAGTACTTC; cdr3_aa: CSATERLGDEQYF
j_call: TRBJ2-7; clone_size: NA; d_call: TRBD1; v_call: TRBV5-1; cdr3_nt: TGCGCCAGCAGCTTGACAGGGGCAGACGAGCAGTACTTC; cdr3_aa: CASSLTGADEQYF
j_call: TRBJ2-7; clone_size: NA; d_call: TRBD1; v_call: TRBV25-1; cdr3_nt: TGTGCCAGCGAGGGGGCCGGGACAGGATTTGAGCAGTACTTC; cdr3_aa: CASEGAGTGFEQYF
j_call: TRBJ2-6; clone_size: once; d_call: TRBD1; v_call: TRBV7-9; cdr3_nt: TGTGCCAGCAGCTTAGGGACAGGGCCTACCTCTGGGGCCAACGTCCTGACTTTC; cdr3_aa: CASSLGTGPTSGANVLTF
j_call: TRBJ1-6; clone_size: NA; d_call: TRBD1; v_call: TRBV15; cdr3_nt: TGTGCCACCAGCAGAGATCGACAGGGGAATCCTCGGTCACCCCTCCACTTT; cdr3_aa: CATSRDRQGNPRSPLHF
j_call: TRBJ2-2; clone_size: few; d_call: TRBD1; v_call: TRBV29-1; cdr3_nt: TGCAGCGTTTGGACAGGAATGAACACCGGGGAGCTGTTTTTT; cdr3_aa: CSVWTGMNTGELFF
j_call: TRBJ2-5; clone_size: few; d_call: NA; v_call: TRBV7-2; cdr3_nt: TGTGCCAGCAGCTTATCTCCTCAAGAGACCCAGTACTTC; cdr3_aa: CASSLSPQETQYF
j_call: TRBJ2-3; clone_size: few; d_call: TRBD2; v_call: TRBV9; cdr3_nt: TGTGCCAGCAGCGTTGGACTAGCGGGGCCCTCTCCAGATACGCAGTATTTT; cdr3_aa: CASSVGLAGPSPDTQYF
j_call: TRBJ2-3; clone_size: NA; d_call: TRBD2; v_call: TRBV6-1; cdr3_nt: TGTGCCAGCAGGCCACTAGCGGGGGCTTGGACGCAGTATTTT; cdr3_aa: CASRPLAGAWTQYF
j_call: TRBJ2-2; clone_size: NA; d_call: NA; v_call: TRBV19; cdr3_nt: TGTGCCAGTAGGGTAACCGGGGAGCTGTTTTTT; cdr3_aa: CASRVTGELFF
j_call: TRBJ2-2; clone_size: NA; d_call: NA; v_call: TRBV7-3; cdr3_nt: TGTGCCAGCAGCCCCTCTGGGAACACCGGGGAGCTGTTTTTT; cdr3_aa: CASSPSGNTGELFF
j_call: TRBJ2-7; clone_size: NA; d_call: NA; v_call: TRBV29-1; cdr3_nt: TGCAGCATACAGAAATCCTACGAGCAGTACTTC; cdr3_aa: CSIQKSYEQYF
j_call: TRBJ2-1; clone_size: NA; d_call: NA; v_call: TRBV15; cdr3_nt: TGTGCCACCAGCAGAGATGGGGCTACTAGCGAGCAGTTCTTC; cdr3_aa: CATSRDGATSEQFF
j_call: TRBJ2-1; clone_size: NA; d_call: NA; v_call: TRBV30; cdr3_nt: TGTGCCTGGAGTGGGGGCTTGGACGCCTACAATGAGCAGTTCTTC; cdr3_aa: CAWSGGLDAYNEQFF
j_call: TRBJ1-1; clone_size: NA; d_call: NA; v_call: TRBV5-4; cdr3_nt: TGTGCCAGCAGCTTCGAGGGCGGCACTGAAGCTTTCTTT; cdr3_aa: CASSFEGGTEAFF
j_call: TRBJ2-1; clone_size: NA; d_call: NA; v_call: TRBV9; cdr3_nt: TGTGCCAGCAGCGTTCTACAGGAAAAAACGTCTGAGCAGTTCTTC; cdr3_aa: CASSVLQEKTSEQFF
j_call: TRBJ2-5; clone_size: few; d_call: NA; v_call: TRBV5-1; cdr3_nt: TGCGCCAGCAGCTTAAGAGGATTCCAAGAGACCCAGTACTTC; cdr3_aa: CASSLRGFQETQYF
j_call: TRBJ2-5; clone_size: once; d_call: TRBD1; v_call: TRBV29-1; cdr3_nt: TGCAGCGCCCGGGGACAGATCCAAGAGACCCAGTACTTC; cdr3_aa: CSARGQIQETQYF
j_call: TRBJ1-6; clone_size: NA; d_call: NA; v_call: TRBV9; cdr3_nt: TGTGCCAGCAGCGAGGCCTCCGGTTGGTCCTATAATTCACCCCTCCACTTT; cdr3_aa: CASSEASGWSYNSPLHF
j_call: TRBJ2-7; clone_size: NA; d_call: TRBD2; v_call: TRBV29-1; cdr3_nt: TGCAGCGTTGGGACTAGCGGTAACTACGAGCAGTACTTC; cdr3_aa: CSVGTSGNYEQYF
j_call: TRBJ2-5; clone_size: NA; d_call: NA; v_call: TRBV30; cdr3_nt: TGTGCCTGGAGTGCCTCCCATGAGACCCAGTACTTC; cdr3_aa: CAWSASHETQYF
j_call: TRBJ2-1; clone_size: NA; d_call: NA; v_call: TRBV29-1; cdr3_nt: TGCAGCGTTGCCGCGACTAGAAACGGCCCGCATGAGCAGTTCTTC; cdr3_aa: CSVAATRNGPHEQFF
j_call: TRBJ1-5; clone_size: NA; d_call: NA; v_call: TRBV29-1; cdr3_nt: TGCAGCGTTGGGGCTACCAATCAGCCCCAGCATTTT; cdr3_aa: CSVGATNQPQHF
j_call: TRBJ2-5; clone_size: NA; d_call: NA; v_call: TRBV29-1; cdr3_nt: TGCAGCGTTGGGGGGAGTCAAGAGACCCAGTACTTC; cdr3_aa: CSVGGSQETQYF
j_call: TRBJ2-1; clone_size: NA; d_call: TRBD1; v_call: TRBV27; cdr3_nt: TGTGCCAGCAGTACCATACAGGGGTTGGGCAATGAGCAGTTCTTC; cdr3_aa: CASSTIQGLGNEQFF
j_call: TRBJ1-6; clone_size: NA; d_call: NA; v_call: TRBV9; cdr3_nt: TGTGCCAGCAGGCTCGGATCCTCCTATAATTCACCCCTCCACTTT; cdr3_aa: CASRLGSSYNSPLHF
j_call: TRBJ1-5; clone_size: NA; d_call: NA; v_call: TRBV7-9; cdr3_nt: TGTGCCAGCAGCGCACAGGGCGGAAGCAATCAGCCCCAGCATTTT; cdr3_aa: CASSAQGGSNQPQHF